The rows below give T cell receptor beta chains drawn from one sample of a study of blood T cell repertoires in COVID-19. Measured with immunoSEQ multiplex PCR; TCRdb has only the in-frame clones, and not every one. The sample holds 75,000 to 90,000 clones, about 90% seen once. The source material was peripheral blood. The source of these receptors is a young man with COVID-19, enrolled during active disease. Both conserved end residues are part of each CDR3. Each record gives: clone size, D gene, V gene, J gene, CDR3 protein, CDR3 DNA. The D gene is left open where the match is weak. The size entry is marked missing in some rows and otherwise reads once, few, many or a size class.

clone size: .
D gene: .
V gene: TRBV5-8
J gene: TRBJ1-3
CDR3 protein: CASSQGHGNTIYF
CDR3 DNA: TGTGCCAGCAGCCAGGGACACGGAAACACCATATATTTT

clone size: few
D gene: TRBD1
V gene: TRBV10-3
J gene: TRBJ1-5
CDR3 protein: CAISAGTGGYSNQPQHF
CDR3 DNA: TGTGCCATCAGTGCAGGGACAGGGGGGTATAGCAATCAGCCCCAGCATTTT

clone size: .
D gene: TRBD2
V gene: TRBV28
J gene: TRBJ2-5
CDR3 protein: CASSWGSSGQETQYF
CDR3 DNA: TGTGCCAGCAGCTGGGGCTCTAGCGGCCAAGAGACCCAGTACTTC

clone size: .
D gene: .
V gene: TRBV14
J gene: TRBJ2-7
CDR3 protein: CASSQGSGFAYEQYF
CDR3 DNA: TGTGCCAGCAGCCAAGGATCAGGTTTTGCCTACGAGCAGTACTTC

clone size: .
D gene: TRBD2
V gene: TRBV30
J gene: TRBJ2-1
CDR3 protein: CAWSDPSGIAGGNEQFF
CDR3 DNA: TGTGCCTGGAGTGACCCTTCGGGAATAGCGGGGGGGAATGAGCAGTTCTTC

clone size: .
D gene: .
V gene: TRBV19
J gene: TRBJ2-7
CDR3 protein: CATSSGGSDEQYF
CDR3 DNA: TGTGCCACTTCATCCGGGGGAAGCGACGAGCAGTACTTC

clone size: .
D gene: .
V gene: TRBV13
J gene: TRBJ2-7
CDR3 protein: CASSSISEQYF
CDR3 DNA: TGTGCCAGCAGCTCTATCTCCGAGCAGTACTTC

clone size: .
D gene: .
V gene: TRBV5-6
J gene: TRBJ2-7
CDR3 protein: CASRVGSSTYEQYF
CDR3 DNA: TGTGCCAGCAGGGTGGGGAGTTCTACCTACGAGCAGTACTTC

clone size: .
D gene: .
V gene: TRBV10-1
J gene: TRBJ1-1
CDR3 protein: CASSEGRIYTEAFF
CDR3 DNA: TGCGCCAGCAGTGAAGGCAGGATTTACACTGAAGCTTTCTTT

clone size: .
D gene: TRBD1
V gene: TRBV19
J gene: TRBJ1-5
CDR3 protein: CASSIRQGVEWPQHF
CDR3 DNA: TGTGCCAGTAGTATCAGACAGGGAGTTGAATGGCCCCAGCATTTT

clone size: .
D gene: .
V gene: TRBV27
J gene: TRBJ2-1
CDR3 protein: CASSPSPLPSSYNEQFF
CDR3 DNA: TGTGCCAGCAGTCCCTCCCCTCTGCCTAGCTCCTACAATGAGCAGTTCTTC

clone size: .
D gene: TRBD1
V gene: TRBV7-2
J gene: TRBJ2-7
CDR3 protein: CASSLRDRSPYEQYF
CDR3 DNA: TGTGCCAGCAGCCTCCGGGACAGGTCCCCCTACGAGCAGTACTTC

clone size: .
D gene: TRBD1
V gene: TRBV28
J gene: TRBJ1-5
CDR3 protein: CASSPLQGDQPQHF
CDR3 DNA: TGTGCCAGCAGCCCCCTGCAGGGGGATCAGCCCCAGCATTTT

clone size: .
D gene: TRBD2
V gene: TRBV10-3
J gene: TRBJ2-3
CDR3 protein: CAISEYSGRATDTQYF
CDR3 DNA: TGTGCCATCAGTGAGTATAGCGGGAGGGCCACAGATACGCAGTATTTT

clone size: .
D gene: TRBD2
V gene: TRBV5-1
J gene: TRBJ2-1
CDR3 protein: CASSRGTSEPGREQFF
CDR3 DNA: TGCGCCAGCAGCCGCGGGACTAGCGAGCCCGGTAGGGAGCAGTTCTTC

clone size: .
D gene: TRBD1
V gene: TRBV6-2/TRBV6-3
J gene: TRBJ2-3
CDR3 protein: CASSTIRDSSPDTQYF
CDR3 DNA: TGTGCCAGCAGTACCATCCGGGACAGCTCCCCAGATACGCAGTATTTT

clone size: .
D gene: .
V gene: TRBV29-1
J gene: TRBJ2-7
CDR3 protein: CSVISRTEAYEQYF
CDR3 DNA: TGCAGCGTTATCAGCCGGACGGAGGCCTACGAGCAGTACTTC

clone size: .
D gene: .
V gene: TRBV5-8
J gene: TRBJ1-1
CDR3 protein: CASSLGLANTEAFF
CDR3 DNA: TGTGCCAGCAGCTTGGGTCTGGCGAACACTGAAGCTTTCTTT

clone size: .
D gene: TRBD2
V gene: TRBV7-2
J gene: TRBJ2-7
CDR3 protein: CASRPAGGYEQYF
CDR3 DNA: TGTGCCTCCCGTCCGGCGGGAGGTTACGAGCAGTACTTC

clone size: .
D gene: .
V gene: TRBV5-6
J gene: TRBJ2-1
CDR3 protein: CASSLDSYNEQFF
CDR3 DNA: TGTGCCAGCAGCTTGGACAGCTACAATGAGCAGTTCTTC

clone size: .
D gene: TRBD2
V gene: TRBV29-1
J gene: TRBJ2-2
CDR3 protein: CSVYSGTFTGELFF
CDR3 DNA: TGCAGCGTCTATAGCGGGACGTTCACCGGGGAGCTGTTTTTT

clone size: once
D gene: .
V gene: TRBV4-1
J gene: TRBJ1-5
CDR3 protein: CASSRGLSNQPQHF
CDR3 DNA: TGCGCCAGCAGCCGAGGTTTGAGCAATCAGCCCCAGCATTTT

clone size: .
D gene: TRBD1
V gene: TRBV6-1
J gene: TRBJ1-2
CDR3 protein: CASSEVRHRDSDGYTF
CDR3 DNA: TGTGCCAGCAGTGAAGTCAGGCACAGGGACAGTGATGGCTACACCTTC

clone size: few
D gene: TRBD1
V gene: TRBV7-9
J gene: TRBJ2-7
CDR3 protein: CASSRDRVNEQYF
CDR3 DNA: TGTGCCAGCAGCCGGGACAGGGTCAACGAGCAGTACTTC

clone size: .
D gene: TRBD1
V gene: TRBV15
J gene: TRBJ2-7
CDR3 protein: CATSRPGTDEQYF
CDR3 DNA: TGTGCCACCAGCAGGCCCGGGACAGACGAGCAGTACTTC

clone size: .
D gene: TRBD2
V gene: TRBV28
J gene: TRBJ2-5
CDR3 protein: CASSLLDAVETSGSGETQYF
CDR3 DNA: TGTGCCAGCAGTTTATTAGACGCTGTAGAGACTAGCGGGAGTGGGGAGACCCAGTACTTC

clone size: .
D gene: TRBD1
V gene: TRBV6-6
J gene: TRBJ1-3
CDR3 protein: CASSYGDRGPGNTIYF
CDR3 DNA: TGTGCCAGCAGTTACGGGGACAGGGGGCCTGGAAACACCATATATTTT

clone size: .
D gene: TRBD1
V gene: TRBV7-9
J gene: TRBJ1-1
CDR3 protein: CASSTGGSEAFF
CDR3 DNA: TGTGCCAGCAGCACAGGGGGCTCTGAAGCTTTCTTT

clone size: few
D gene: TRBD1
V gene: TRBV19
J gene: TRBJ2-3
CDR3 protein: CASKSRTGGPDTQYF
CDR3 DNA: TGTGCCAGTAAGTCCAGGACAGGAGGCCCAGATACGCAGTATTTT

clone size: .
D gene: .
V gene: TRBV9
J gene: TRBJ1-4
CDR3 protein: CASSPGGEKLFF
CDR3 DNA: TGTGCCAGCAGCCCGGGAGGCGAAAAACTGTTTTTT

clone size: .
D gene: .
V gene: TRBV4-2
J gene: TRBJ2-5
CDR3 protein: CASSQDLETQYF
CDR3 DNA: TGTGCCAGCAGCCAAGATCTAGAGACCCAGTACTTC

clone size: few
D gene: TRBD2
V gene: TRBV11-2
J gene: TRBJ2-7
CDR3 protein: CASSSKAGAGIVEQYF
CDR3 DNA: TGTGCCAGCAGCTCGAAAGCGGGGGCAGGGATTGTCGAGCAGTACTTC

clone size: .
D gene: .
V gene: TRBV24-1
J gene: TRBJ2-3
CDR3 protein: CATSDDFTDTQYF
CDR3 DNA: TGTGCCACCAGTGATGACTTCACAGATACGCAGTATTTT

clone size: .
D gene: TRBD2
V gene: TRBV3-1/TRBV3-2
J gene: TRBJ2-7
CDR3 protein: CASRVTSGSNYEQYF
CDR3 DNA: TGTGCCAGCAGAGTGACTAGCGGGAGTAACTACGAGCAGTACTTC

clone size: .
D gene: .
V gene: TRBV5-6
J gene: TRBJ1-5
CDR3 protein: CASSTGSNQPQHF
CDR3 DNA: TGTGCCAGCAGCACAGGGTCTAATCAGCCCCAGCATTTT

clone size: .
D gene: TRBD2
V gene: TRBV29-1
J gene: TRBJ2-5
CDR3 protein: CSVGVSGLQETQYF
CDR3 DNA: TGCAGCGTTGGGGTTAGCGGGCTTCAAGAGACCCAGTACTTC

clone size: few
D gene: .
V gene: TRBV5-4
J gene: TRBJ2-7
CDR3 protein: CASSLTGFDEQYF
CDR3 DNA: TGTGCCAGCAGTTTAACAGGGTTCGACGAGCAGTACTTC

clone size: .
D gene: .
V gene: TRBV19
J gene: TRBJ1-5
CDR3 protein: CASSSPPGVSNQPQHF
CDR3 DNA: TGTGCCAGTAGCTCACCTCCCGGGGTCAGCAATCAGCCCCAGCATTTT

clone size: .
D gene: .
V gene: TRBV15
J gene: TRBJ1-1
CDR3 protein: CATSRDRGGTEAFF
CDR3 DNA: TGTGCCACCAGCAGAGATAGGGGGGGTACTGAAGCTTTCTTT

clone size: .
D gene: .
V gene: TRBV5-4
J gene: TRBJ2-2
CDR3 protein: CASSLARANTGELFF
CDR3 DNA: TGTGCCAGCAGCTTGGCACGGGCGAACACCGGGGAGCTGTTTTTT

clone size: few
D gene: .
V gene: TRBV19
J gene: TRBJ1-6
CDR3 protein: CASSIQGMNSPLHF
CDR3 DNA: TGTGCCAGTAGTATACAGGGGATGAATTCACCCCTCCACTTT

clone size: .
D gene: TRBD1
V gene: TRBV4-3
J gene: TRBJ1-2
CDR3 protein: CASSYRGNYGYTF
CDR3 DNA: TGCGCCAGCAGCTACAGGGGGAACTATGGCTACACCTTC

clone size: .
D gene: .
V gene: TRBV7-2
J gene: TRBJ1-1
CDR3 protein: CASSLEFDTEAFF
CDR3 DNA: TGTGCCAGCAGCTTAGAATTCGACACTGAAGCTTTCTTT

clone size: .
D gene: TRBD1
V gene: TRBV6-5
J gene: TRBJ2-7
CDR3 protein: CASSSPGQGGYEQYF
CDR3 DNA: TGTGCCAGCAGTTCGCCGGGACAGGGGGGTTACGAGCAGTACTTC

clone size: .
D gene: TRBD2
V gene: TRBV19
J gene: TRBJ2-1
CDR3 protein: CASSIGPSGRSYNEQFF
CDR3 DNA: TGTGCCAGTAGTATAGGACCTAGCGGGAGATCCTACAATGAGCAGTTCTTC

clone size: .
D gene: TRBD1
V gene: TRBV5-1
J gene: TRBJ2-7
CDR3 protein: CASSSPGQGAYEQYF
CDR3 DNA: TGCGCCAGCAGCTCACCGGGACAGGGGGCTTACGAGCAGTACTTC

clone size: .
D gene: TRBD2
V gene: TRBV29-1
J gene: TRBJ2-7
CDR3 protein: CSALAGGPYEQYF
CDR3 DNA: TGCAGCGCCCTAGCGGGAGGGCCCTACGAGCAGTACTTC

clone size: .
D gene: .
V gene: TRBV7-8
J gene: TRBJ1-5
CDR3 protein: CASSSEYQPQHF
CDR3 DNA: TGTGCCAGCAGCTCAGAATATCAGCCCCAGCATTTT

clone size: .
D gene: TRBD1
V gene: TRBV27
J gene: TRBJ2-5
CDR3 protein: CASSLDRGLGTQYF
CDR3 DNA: TGTGCCAGCAGCCTGGACAGGGGGCTCGGGACCCAGTACTTC

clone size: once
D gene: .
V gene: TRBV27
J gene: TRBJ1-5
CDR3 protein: CASSYQGRNQPQHF
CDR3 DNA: TGTGCCAGCAGTTACCAGGGTCGCAATCAGCCCCAGCATTTT

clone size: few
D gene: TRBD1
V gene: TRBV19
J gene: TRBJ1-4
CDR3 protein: CASSDPRGTTNEKLLF
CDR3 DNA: TGTGCCAGTAGTGACCCCAGGGGGACGACTAATGAAAAACTGCTTTTT

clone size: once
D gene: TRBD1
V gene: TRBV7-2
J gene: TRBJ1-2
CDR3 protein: CASSLGAGTGGPRGYTF
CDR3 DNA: TGTGCCAGCAGCTTAGGGGCCGGGACAGGGGGACCGAGAGGCTACACCTTC

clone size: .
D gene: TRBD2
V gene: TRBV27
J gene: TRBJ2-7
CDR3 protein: CASSYQTRTVSGETYEQYF
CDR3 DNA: TGTGCCAGCAGTTACCAAACTCGGACAGTTAGCGGGGAAACCTACGAGCAGTACTTC

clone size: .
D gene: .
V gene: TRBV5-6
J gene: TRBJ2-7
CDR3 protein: CASSLGDGHYEQYF
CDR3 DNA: TGTGCCAGCAGCTTGGGAGACGGACACTACGAGCAGTACTTC

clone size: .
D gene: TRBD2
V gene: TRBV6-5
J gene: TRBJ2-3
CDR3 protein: CASTRLAGLTDTQYF
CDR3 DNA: TGTGCCAGCACCCGACTAGCAGGACTCACAGATACGCAGTATTTT

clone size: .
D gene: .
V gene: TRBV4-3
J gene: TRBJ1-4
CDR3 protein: CASSQDWAGSHEKLLF
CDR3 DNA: TGCGCCAGCAGCCAAGATTGGGCGGGATCCCATGAAAAACTGCTTTTT

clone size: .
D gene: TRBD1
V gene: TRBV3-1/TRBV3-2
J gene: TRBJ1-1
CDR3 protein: CASSVRDSQAEAFF
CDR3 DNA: TGTGCCAGCAGCGTCCGGGACAGTCAGGCTGAAGCTTTCTTT